This TCR beta chain was observed in a study of blood T cells in healthy people across ages. Using a J-beta primer mix together with a sample-barcoded 5' primer, a second PCR was run for 7 to 11 cycles. Via MiXCR, TCRdb re-called the 5' RACE reads, giving one row per CDR3 protein. The table shows approximately 850,000 distinct CDR3 sequences, with roughly 44% occurring only once. Overall study findings and caveats: Unknown donor CMV status possibly confounded expanded clonotype changes.

V was cut by 6 bases and J by 9 bases, with 15 bases left in between. The CDR3 has 14 amino acids. CDR1 is SEHNR, CDR2 FQNEAQ, per germline (reference sequence). In the case of this clonotype: Its cognate antigen is unknown.

The TCR comes from a man aged 55 to 69 in good health. The sample taken for sequencing was blood. The V gene is TRBV7-9, the J gene TRBJ1-6, with a weak D call TRBD1 (5 bases). The CDR3 DNA follows: TGTGCCAGCAGTGGTACAGGTAGTTCTTCACCCCTCCACTTT. It codes for CASSGTGSSSPLHF.